In its sample, the clone carrying this T cell receptor beta chain was seen a few times. The antigen remains undetermined. These data belong to a study of blood T cells in healthy people across ages. Primed by a sample-barcoded 5' primer and a J-beta primer mix, a second PCR proceeded for roughly 6 to 12 cycles. Each of the cDNA molecules was tagged by a template-switch adaptor with 12 random nucleotides. TCRdb analysed the 5' RACE reads with MiXCR anew, one entry per CDR3 protein. The sample consists of roughly 1.5 million distinct CDR3 sequences, roughly two fifths of them appearing once. General study results and limits: Researchers said unsorted PBMCs prevented a conclusive naive versus antigen-experienced comparison.

Every participating donor contributed approximately 9.5 milliliters of peripheral blood through a draw. Trimming removed 5 bases from V and 4 bases from J; junction bases left unmatched: 6. The V gene's germline CDR1 is SQVTM and CDR2 ANQGSEA. The CDR3 runs 13 residues. V and J are TRBV29-1 and TRBJ1-2, with 8 bases aligning to TRBD1. The sequenced sample was blood. The sequence was collected from a woman aged 18-29 years in good health. CDR3 amino acids: CSVHAQGAYGYTF. DNA for the CDR3: TGCAGCGTTCACGCGCAGGGGGCCTATGGCTACACCTTC.